This is a list of T cell receptor beta chains from one sample in a study of post-analysis software for immune sequencing data. TCRdb called the PCR reads again in MiXCR, with one record for every CDR3 protein. The sample has hundreds of thousands of distinct CDR3 sequences; approximately 59% are singletons. Sequencing used blood. The receptors were sampled from a girl between 2 and 10 years old with multiple sclerosis. The CDR3 runs from the conserved cysteine through the conserved F or W. The D gene is left open where the match is weak. Clone size is stated in some rows and not others, as once, few, many or a class when expanded.

V: TRBV10-3
size: .
J: TRBJ2-3
D: TRBD2
CDR3: CAISEPSGALTDTQYF
DNA: TGTGCCATCAGTGAGCCTAGCGGGGCCCTCACAGATACGCAGTATTTT

V: TRBV20-1
size: .
J: TRBJ2-1
D: .
CDR3: CSASGWEAMLTYNEQFF
DNA: TGCAGTGCTAGCGGGTGGGAGGCCATGCTTACATACAATGAGCAGTTCTTC

V: TRBV6-2/TRBV6-3
size: .
J: TRBJ2-7
D: .
CDR3: CASSRDRVAHEQYF
DNA: TGTGCCAGCAGCCGAGATCGTGTGGCGCACGAGCAGTACTTC

V: TRBV20-1
size: few
J: TRBJ2-7
D: TRBD2
CDR3: CSARDWEGFHEQYF
DNA: TGCAGTGCTAGAGATTGGGAGGGTTTCCACGAGCAGTACTTC

V: TRBV5-1
size: .
J: TRBJ2-3
D: .
CDR3: CASSPESLDTQYF
DNA: TGCGCCAGCAGCCCCGAAAGTTTAGATACGCAGTATTTT

V: TRBV20-1
size: once
J: TRBJ2-5
D: .
CDR3: CSARGDGVRTQYF
DNA: TGCAGTGCTAGAGGTGATGGGGTTAGGACCCAGTACTTC

V: TRBV12-3/TRBV12-4
size: .
J: TRBJ1-2
D: .
CDR3: CASSLRGAQDNYGYTF
DNA: TGTGCCAGCAGTTTAAGAGGGGCACAGGATAACTATGGCTACACCTTC

V: TRBV7-9
size: .
J: TRBJ2-3
D: .
CDR3: CASSWGPGPLSDTQYF
DNA: TGTGCCAGCAGCTGGGGGCCAGGGCCCCTCTCAGATACGCAGTATTTT

V: TRBV5-1
size: .
J: TRBJ2-7
D: .
CDR3: CASSFGTTSYEQYF
DNA: TGCGCCAGCAGCTTTGGGACAACCTCCTACGAGCAGTACTTC

V: TRBV9
size: .
J: TRBJ2-1
D: .
CDR3: CASSPPNGYNEQFF
DNA: TGTGCCAGCAGCCCACCAAATGGATACAATGAGCAGTTCTTC

V: TRBV6-5
size: .
J: TRBJ2-7
D: TRBD2
CDR3: CASSRRASGYEQYF
DNA: TGTGCCAGCAGTCGACGGGCTAGCGGTTACGAGCAGTACTTC

V: TRBV7-2
size: once
J: TRBJ2-3
D: .
CDR3: CASSLSRGSGLTDTQYF
DNA: TGTGCCAGCAGCTTATCCCGTGGTAGCGGACTCACAGATACGCAGTATTTT

V: TRBV2
size: .
J: TRBJ2-5
D: TRBD2
CDR3: CASSLAGHRGTQYF
DNA: TGTGCCAGCAGTCTAGCGGGACACCGCGGGACCCAGTACTTC

V: TRBV20-1
size: few
J: TRBJ2-3
D: TRBD1
CDR3: CSARSGTGGHTDTQYF
DNA: TGCAGTGCTAGATCAGGGACAGGGGGGCATACAGATACGCAGTATTTT

V: TRBV3-1
size: .
J: TRBJ2-7
D: .
CDR3: CASSQEQQGGKQYF
DNA: TGTGCCAGCAGCCAAGAGCAACAGGGGGGGAAGCAGTACTTC

V: TRBV11-2
size: few
J: TRBJ2-5
D: .
CDR3: CASSPRGTLETQYF
DNA: TGTGCCAGCAGCCCACGCGGGACTCTGGAGACCCAGTACTTC

V: TRBV12-3/TRBV12-4
size: .
J: TRBJ2-7
D: .
CDR3: CASSRIPSAGEQYF
DNA: TGTGCCAGCAGCCGTATCCCTTCTGCAGGCGAGCAGTACTTC

V: TRBV7-2
size: few
J: TRBJ1-2
D: TRBD1
CDR3: CASSFDGGQGGYTF
DNA: TGTGCCAGCAGCTTTGATGGGGGACAGGGAGGCTACACCTTC

V: TRBV10-2
size: .
J: TRBJ2-7
D: TRBD1
CDR3: CASSSFSDREKQYF
DNA: TGCGCCAGCAGTTCGTTCAGCGACAGGGAAAAGCAGTACTTC

V: TRBV7-9
size: .
J: TRBJ2-5
D: .
CDR3: CASSLVGVAETQYF
DNA: TGTGCCAGCAGCTTAGTTGGCGTTGCCGAGACCCAGTACTTC

V: TRBV20-1
size: few
J: TRBJ2-7
D: .
CDR3: CSASGGALDYEQYF
DNA: TGCAGTGCTAGTGGGGGGGCCTTAGACTACGAGCAGTACTTC

V: TRBV27
size: few
J: TRBJ2-1
D: TRBD2
CDR3: CASSFGTSVYNEQFF
DNA: TGTGCCAGCAGTTTCGGGACTAGCGTCTACAATGAGCAGTTCTTC

V: TRBV6-5
size: few
J: TRBJ2-3
D: .
CDR3: CASSYRRTPYGGDTQYF
DNA: TGTGCCAGCAGTTACCGGCGGACACCCTACGGGGGAGATACGCAGTATTTT

V: TRBV2
size: .
J: TRBJ1-2
D: TRBD1
CDR3: CASSEKDRKNYGYTF
DNA: TGTGCCAGCAGTGAAAAGGACAGGAAAAACTATGGCTACACCTTC

V: TRBV3-1
size: .
J: TRBJ2-7
D: .
CDR3: CASTGLGEQYF
DNA: TGTGCCAGTACCGGCCTGGGCGAGCAGTACTTC

V: TRBV12-3/TRBV12-4
size: .
J: TRBJ2-7
D: .
CDR3: CASSLAVDIPGLSYEQYF
DNA: TGTGCCAGCAGTTTAGCAGTCGATATCCCAGGGCTATCCTACGAGCAGTACTTC

V: TRBV20-1
size: .
J: TRBJ2-3
D: .
CDR3: CSAREQVRDTQYF
DNA: TGCAGTGCTAGAGAACAGGTTCGAGATACGCAGTATTTT

V: TRBV20-1
size: .
J: TRBJ2-1
D: .
CDR3: CSAGGGRSVNNEQFF
DNA: TGCAGTGCTGGAGGAGGAAGATCGGTTAACAATGAGCAGTTCTTC

V: TRBV12-3/TRBV12-4
size: few
J: TRBJ2-5
D: .
CDR3: CASSLTAQTQYF
DNA: TGTGCCAGCAGCTTAACGGCGCAGACCCAGTACTTC

V: TRBV29-1
size: .
J: TRBJ1-1
D: .
CDR3: CSVGHLNTEAFF
DNA: TGCAGCGTTGGACACCTGAACACTGAAGCTTTCTTT

V: TRBV25-1
size: once
J: TRBJ2-1
D: TRBD2
CDR3: CASSESTSGRFNEQFF
DNA: TGTGCCAGCAGTGAATCTACGAGCGGGAGATTCAATGAGCAGTTCTTC

V: TRBV12-3/TRBV12-4
size: .
J: TRBJ2-6
D: .
CDR3: CASSARGAGANVLTF
DNA: TGTGCCAGCTCTGCTAGGGGAGCGGGGGCCAACGTCCTGACTTTC

V: TRBV7-6
size: .
J: TRBJ1-1
D: .
CDR3: CASSWKPNTEAFF
DNA: TGTGCCAGCAGCTGGAAGCCGAACACTGAAGCTTTCTTT

V: TRBV20-1
size: few
J: TRBJ2-7
D: .
CDR3: CSARDIKQINEQYF
DNA: TGCAGTGCTAGAGATATAAAACAGATCAACGAGCAGTACTTC

V: TRBV29-1
size: .
J: TRBJ2-5
D: .
CDR3: CSVEAYSSQETQYF
DNA: TGCAGCGTTGAGGCCTACTCAAGTCAAGAGACCCAGTACTTC

V: TRBV3-1
size: .
J: TRBJ1-2
D: .
CDR3: CASSQEGVGDGYTF
DNA: TGTGCCAGCAGCCAAGAGGGGGTAGGGGACGGCTACACCTTC

V: TRBV10-3
size: .
J: TRBJ2-5
D: .
CDR3: CAISGDRFGETQYF
DNA: TGTGCCATCAGTGGGGACCGTTTCGGAGAGACCCAGTACTTC

V: TRBV10-3
size: .
J: TRBJ2-3
D: .
CDR3: CAAQGASVTDTQYF
DNA: TGTGCCGCACAAGGGGCTAGTGTGACAGATACGCAGTATTTT

V: TRBV6-5
size: .
J: TRBJ2-3
D: .
CDR3: CASSYGTSTDAQYF
DNA: TGTGCCAGCAGTTATGGTACTAGCACAGATGCGCAGTATTTT

V: TRBV2
size: .
J: TRBJ2-7
D: .
CDR3: CASTEPPYEQYF
DNA: TGTGCCAGCACTGAGCCCCCCTACGAGCAGTACTTC

V: TRBV28
size: few
J: TRBJ2-2
D: .
CDR3: CASSLYGPNTGELFF
DNA: TGTGCCAGCAGTTTATACGGACCCAACACCGGGGAGCTGTTTTTT

V: TRBV5-1
size: .
J: TRBJ2-3
D: TRBD1
CDR3: CASSPGTGGNTQYF
DNA: TGCGCCAGCAGCCCCGGGACAGGGGGCAATACGCAGTATTTT

V: TRBV12-3/TRBV12-4
size: .
J: TRBJ2-1
D: .
CDR3: CASRPSGFHEQFF
DNA: TGTGCCAGCAGGCCTTCGGGTTTCCATGAGCAGTTCTTC

V: TRBV7-2
size: .
J: TRBJ2-3
D: TRBD2
CDR3: CAATRGVFTDTQYF
DNA: TGTGCCGCTACACGGGGGGTGTTCACAGATACGCAGTATTTT

V: TRBV12-3/TRBV12-4
size: .
J: TRBJ2-3
D: .
CDR3: CASTIGGPGTDTQYF
DNA: TGTGCCAGCACCATAGGAGGACCAGGCACAGATACGCAGTATTTT

V: TRBV25-1
size: .
J: TRBJ2-7
D: TRBD1
CDR3: CASGDRGRYEQYF
DNA: TGTGCCAGCGGGGACAGGGGGCGCTACGAGCAGTACTTC

V: TRBV11-2
size: .
J: TRBJ2-1
D: TRBD2
CDR3: CASSLAAGLAANEQFF
DNA: TGTGCCAGCAGCTTAGCGGCGGGACTAGCTGCCAATGAGCAGTTCTTC